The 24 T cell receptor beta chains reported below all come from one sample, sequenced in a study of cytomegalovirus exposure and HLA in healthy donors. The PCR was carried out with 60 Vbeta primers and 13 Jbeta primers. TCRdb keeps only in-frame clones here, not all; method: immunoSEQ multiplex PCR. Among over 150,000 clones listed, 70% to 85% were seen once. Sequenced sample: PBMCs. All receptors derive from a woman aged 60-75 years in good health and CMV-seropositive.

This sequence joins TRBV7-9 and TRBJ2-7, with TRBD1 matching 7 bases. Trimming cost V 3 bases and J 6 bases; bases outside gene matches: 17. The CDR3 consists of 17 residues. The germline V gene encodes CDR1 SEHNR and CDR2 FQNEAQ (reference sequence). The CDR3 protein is CASSFQLTRTGSTEQYF. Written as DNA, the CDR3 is TGTGCCAGCAGCTTCCAACTAACCCGGACAGGCTCAACCGAGCAGTACTTC.

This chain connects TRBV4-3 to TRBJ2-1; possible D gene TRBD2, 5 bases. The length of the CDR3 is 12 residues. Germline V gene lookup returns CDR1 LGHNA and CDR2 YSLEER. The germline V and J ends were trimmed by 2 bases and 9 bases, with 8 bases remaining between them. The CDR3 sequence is CASSQRGIEQFF. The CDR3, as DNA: TGCGCCAGCAGCCAACGGGGTATTGAGCAGTTCTTC.

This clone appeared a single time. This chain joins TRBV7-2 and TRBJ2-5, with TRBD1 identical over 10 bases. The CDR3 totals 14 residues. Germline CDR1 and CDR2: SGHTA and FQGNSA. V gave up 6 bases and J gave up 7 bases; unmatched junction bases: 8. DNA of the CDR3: TGTGCCAGCAGAACAAGACAGGGGGCATGGACCCAGTACTTC. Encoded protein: CASRTRQGAWTQYF.

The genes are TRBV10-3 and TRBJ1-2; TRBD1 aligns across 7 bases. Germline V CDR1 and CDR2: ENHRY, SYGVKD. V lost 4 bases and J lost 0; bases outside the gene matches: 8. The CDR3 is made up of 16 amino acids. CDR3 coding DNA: TGTGCCATCAGTGCCCCCTCCGGGACAGCTAACTATGGCTACACCTTC. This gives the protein CAISAPSGTANYGYTF.

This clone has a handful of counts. DNA for the CDR3: TGTGCCAGCAGCTTGGCCTTAGCAGGGGACGAAAAACTGTTTTTT. As protein: CASSLALAGDEKLFF. The chain employs TRBV5-4 and TRBJ1-4; maybe TRBD1 (6 bases). Trimming pared 0 bases from V and 8 bases from J, leaving 14 bases between. The V gene's germline CDR1 is SGHNT and CDR2 YYREEE (reference sequence). This CDR3 is built from 15 residues.

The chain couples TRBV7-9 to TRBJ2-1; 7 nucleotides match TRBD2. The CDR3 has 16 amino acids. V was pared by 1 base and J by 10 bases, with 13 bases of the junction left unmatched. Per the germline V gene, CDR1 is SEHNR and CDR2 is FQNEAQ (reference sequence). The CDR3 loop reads CASSLGDGLVIREQFF. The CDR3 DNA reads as TGTGCCAGCAGCTTAGGAGACGGACTAGTCATCCGCGAGCAGTTCTTC.

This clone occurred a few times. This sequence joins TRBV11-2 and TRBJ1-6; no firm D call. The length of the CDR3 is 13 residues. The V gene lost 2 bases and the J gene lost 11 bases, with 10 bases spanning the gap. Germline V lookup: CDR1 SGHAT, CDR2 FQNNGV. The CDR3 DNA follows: TGTGCCAGCAGCTTACAAGACTGGCCACCCCTCCACTTT. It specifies CASSLQDWPPLHF. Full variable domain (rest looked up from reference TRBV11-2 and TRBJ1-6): EAGVAQSPRYKIIEKRQSVAFWCNPISGHATLYWYQQILGQGPKLLIQFQNNGVVDDSQLPKDRFSAERLKGVDSTLKIQPAKLEDSAVYLCASSLQDWPPLHFGNGTRLTVT.

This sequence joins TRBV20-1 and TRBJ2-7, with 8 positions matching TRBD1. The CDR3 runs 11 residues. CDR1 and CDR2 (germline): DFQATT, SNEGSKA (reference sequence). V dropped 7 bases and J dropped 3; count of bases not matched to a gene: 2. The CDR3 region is CSVGQDYEQYF. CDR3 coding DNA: TGCAGTGTGGGACAGGACTACGAGCAGTACTTC.

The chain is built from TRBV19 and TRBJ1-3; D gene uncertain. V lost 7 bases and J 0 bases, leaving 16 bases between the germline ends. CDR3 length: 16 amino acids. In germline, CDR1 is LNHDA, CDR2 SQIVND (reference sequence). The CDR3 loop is CASTDRGWSSGNTIYF. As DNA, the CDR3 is TGTGCCAGTACTGACCGAGGGTGGAGCTCTGGAAACACCATATATTTT.

The CDR3 reads CASSLSNRADTQYF. DNA of the CDR3: TGTGCCAGCAGTTTATCCAACAGGGCAGATACGCAGTATTTT. The V gene is TRBV28, the J gene TRBJ2-3, with D perhaps TRBD1 (6 bases). The CDR3 consists of 14 residues. Germline V gives CDR1 MDHEN, CDR2 SYDVKM. Trimming shortened V by 1 base and J by 4 bases, and 9 bases separated the two germline ends.

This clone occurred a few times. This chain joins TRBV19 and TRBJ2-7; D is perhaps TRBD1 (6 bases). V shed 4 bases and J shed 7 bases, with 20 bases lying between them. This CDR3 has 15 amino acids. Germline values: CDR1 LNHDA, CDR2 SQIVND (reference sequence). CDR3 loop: CASSTRDTFSGEQYF. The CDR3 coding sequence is TGTGCCAGTAGTACCCGGGACACCTTCTCCGGGGAGCAGTACTTC.

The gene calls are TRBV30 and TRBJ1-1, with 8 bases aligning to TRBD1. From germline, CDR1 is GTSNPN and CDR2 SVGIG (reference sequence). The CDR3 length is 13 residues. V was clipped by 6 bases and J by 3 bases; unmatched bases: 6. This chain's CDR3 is CACWDRRYTEAFF. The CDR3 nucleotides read TGTGCCTGTTGGGACAGGCGGTACACTGAAGCTTTCTTT.

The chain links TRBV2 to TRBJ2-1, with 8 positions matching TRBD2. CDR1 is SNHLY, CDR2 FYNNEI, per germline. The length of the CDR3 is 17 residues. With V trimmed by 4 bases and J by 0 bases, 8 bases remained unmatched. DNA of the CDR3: TGTGCCAGCAGTGGATGGGCTAGCGGGCGCTCCTACAATGAGCAGTTCTTC. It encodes CASSGWASGRSYNEQFF. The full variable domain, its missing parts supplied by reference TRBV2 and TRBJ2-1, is EPEVTQTPSHQVTQMGQEVILRCVPISNHLYFYWYRQILGQKVEFLVSFYNNEISEKSEIFDDQFSVERPDGSNFTLKIRSTKLEDSAMYFCASSGWASGRSYNEQFFGPGTRLTVL.

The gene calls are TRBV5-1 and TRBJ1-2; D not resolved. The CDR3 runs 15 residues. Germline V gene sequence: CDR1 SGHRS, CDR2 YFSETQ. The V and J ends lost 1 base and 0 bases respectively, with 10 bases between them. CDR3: CASSLFLGSNYGYTF. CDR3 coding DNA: TGCGCCAGCAGCTTGTTTTTGGGCTCTAACTATGGCTACACCTTC.

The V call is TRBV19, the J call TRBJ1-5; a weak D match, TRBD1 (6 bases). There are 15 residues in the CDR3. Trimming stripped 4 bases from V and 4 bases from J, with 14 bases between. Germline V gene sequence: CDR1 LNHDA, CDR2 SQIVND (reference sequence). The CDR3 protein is CASSTLEGVNQPQHF. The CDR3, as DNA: TGTGCCAGTAGTACGCTTGAGGGGGTAAATCAGCCCCAGCATTTT.

In nucleotides, the CDR3 is TGTGCCAGCAGTCCCCTCGACAGGGGGAAGTCCTACGAGCAGTACTTC. Protein: CASSPLDRGKSYEQYF. The chain recombines TRBV27 with TRBJ2-7, with 9 bases identical to TRBD1. Losses at the gene ends were 5 bases for V and 1 base for J; bases not matched to a gene: 9. CDR1 and CDR2 (germline): MNHEY, SMNVEV (reference sequence). The CDR3 is 16 residues long.

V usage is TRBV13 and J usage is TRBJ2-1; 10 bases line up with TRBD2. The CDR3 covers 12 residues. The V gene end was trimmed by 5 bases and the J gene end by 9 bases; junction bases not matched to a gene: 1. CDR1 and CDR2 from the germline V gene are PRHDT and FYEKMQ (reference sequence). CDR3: CASSRLAGEQFF. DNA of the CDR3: TGTGCCAGCAGCCGACTAGCGGGTGAGCAGTTCTTC.

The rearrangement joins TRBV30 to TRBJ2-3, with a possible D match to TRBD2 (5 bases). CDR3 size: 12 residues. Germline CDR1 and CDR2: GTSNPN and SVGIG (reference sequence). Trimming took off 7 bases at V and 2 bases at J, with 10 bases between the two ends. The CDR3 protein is CAFTRDTDTQYF. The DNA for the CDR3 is TGTGCCTTTACTAGAGACACAGATACGCAGTATTTT.

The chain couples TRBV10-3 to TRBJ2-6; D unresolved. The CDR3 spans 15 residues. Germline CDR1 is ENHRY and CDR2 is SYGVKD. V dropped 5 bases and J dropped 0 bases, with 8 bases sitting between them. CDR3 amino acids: CAISLESSGANVLTF. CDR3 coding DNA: TGTGCCATCAGTCTCGAGAGCTCTGGGGCCAACGTCCTGACTTTC.

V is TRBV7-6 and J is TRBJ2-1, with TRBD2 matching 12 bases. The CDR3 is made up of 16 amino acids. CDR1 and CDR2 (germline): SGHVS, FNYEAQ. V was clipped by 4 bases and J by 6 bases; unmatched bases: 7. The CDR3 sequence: CASSSWGLAGPNEQFF. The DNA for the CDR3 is TGTGCCAGCAGCTCATGGGGACTAGCGGGTCCCAATGAGCAGTTCTTC.

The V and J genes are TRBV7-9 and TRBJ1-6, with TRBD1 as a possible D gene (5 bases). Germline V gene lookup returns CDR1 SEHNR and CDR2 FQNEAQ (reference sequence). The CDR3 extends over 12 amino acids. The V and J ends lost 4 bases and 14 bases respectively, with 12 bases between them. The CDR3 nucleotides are TGTGCCAGCAGCTACCAACAAGGGGCCCTCCACTTT. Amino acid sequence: CASSYQQGALHF.

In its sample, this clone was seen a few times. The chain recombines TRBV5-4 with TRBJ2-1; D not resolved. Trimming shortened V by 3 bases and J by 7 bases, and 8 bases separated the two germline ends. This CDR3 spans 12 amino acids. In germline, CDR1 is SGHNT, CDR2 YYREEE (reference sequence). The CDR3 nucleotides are TGTGCCAGCAGCTCTGACTGGAATGAGCAGTTCTTC. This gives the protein CASSSDWNEQFF.

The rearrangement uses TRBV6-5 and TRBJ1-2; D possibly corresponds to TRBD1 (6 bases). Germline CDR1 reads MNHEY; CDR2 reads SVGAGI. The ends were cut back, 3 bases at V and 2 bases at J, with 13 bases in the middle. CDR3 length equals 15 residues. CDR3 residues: CASSYGGGANYGYTF. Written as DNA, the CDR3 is TGTGCCAGCAGTTATGGGGGGGGCGCCAACTATGGCTACACCTTC.

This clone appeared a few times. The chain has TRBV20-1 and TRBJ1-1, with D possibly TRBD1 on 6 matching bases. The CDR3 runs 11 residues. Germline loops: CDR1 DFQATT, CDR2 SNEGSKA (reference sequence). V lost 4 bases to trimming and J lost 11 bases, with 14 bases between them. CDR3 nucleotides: TGCAGTGCTACCACAGGGACCGGGGCTTTCTTT. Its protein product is CSATTGTGAFF.